This T cell receptor beta chain appears in the sequencing data of a study of low-dose radiotherapy and immunotherapy resistance in tumors. With TRAV- and TRBV-specific primers, first-strand cDNA was made, covering the alpha and beta chains. TCR amplification involved 20 PCR cycles with a constant-region primer and V-primer adapter. TCRdb re-derived calls from the reads in MiXCR, one entry per CDR3 protein. The sample shows around 90,000 distinct CDR3 sequences, approximately 19% of them seen only once. There are many counts of this clonotype. The CDR3 covers 16 residues. Germline V gene sequence: CDR1 LNHDA, CDR2 SQIVND (reference sequence). V lost 6 bases, J lost 1 base, and 18 bases lay in between. Time point reported: before trial treatment. Donors received a regimen that comprised nivolumab, ipilimumab, aspirin, low-dose cyclophosphamide and low-dose radiotherapy.

The gene calls are TRBV19 and TRBJ1-1, with D unresolved. The sequences come from PBMCs, collected before treatment. The receptor was isolated from a male donor with prostate cancer. The CDR3 DNA reads TGTGCCAGTAGGCAGTCCCGGCGGCTCCAGAACACTGAAGCTTTCTTT. Residues: CASRQSRRLQNTEAFF.